This entry is about one T cell receptor beta chain. Its target antigen remains unknown. The sample holds no much larger clone one base away, and base qualities are not on file. This specimen comes from a study of shared clonotypes between healthy human individuals (dated by TCRdb to the early 2020s). At the level of the whole study: The cohort included three men and two women between 18 and 49 years of age. For each donor, CD4 naive and CD4 memory were each run on three plates, CD8 naive on two plates, and CD8 memory on one plate. To estimate repertoire size and how much clonotypes are shared between individuals, the study performed deep sequencing of blood TCR repertoires from 4 to 6 healthy adults. Different laboratories and diverse techniques were used to prepare libraries and sequence TCR repertoires, to increase sequencing depth and limit assay-specific biases. Each donor's leukapheresis produced roughly between roughly 0.85 and 9.5 billion PBMCs.

Using the deep immunoSEQ assay, multiplex PCR amplified TCR CDR3 regions from genomic DNA. Extracted genomic DNA from each cell subset was distributed evenly across all wells of several immunoSEQ 96-well plates, and each plate was treated as a replicate. For sorted subsets, about 220 ng of genomic DNA, equivalent to tens of thousands of T cell genomes, went into each replicate PCR. Purified libraries were measured with a Qubit 3.0 fluorometer, size-checked on a Bioanalyzer 2100, and measured again with the KAPA Library Quantification kit. A separate single-read 150-cycle Illumina NextSeq 550 flow cell was used to sequence each immunoSEQ 96-well plate. From the authors' description of their analysis: Because the immunoSEQ output held only junctional sequences and lacked quality scores, the filtering could not match the filtering applied to full-length reads. To assign V/J genes and CDR3, sequences were annotated against IMGT germline references using PyIR, a Python wrapper for IgBLAST v1.9. Reads with weak V/J assignments (E-value above 1e-6), missing CDR3, stop codons, out-of-frame junctions, or ambiguous translated residues were removed. V3J clonotypes were defined as sequences sharing the same inferred V gene, J gene, and CDR3 amino acid sequence. The percentage overlap between two repertoires was calculated by dividing the number of shared unique clonotypes by the size of the smaller repertoire. Repertoire richness was assessed with RTK rarefaction, the Chao1 estimator, and Recon v2.1 estimates of unobserved clonotypes. OLGA was used to compute generation probabilities for all TCRbeta clonotypes that the gDNA method yielded from a handful of donors. TCRdb's version of the immuneACCESS table is confined to in-frame rearrangements and falls short of the full clone set. An unresolved V gene accounts for under half of the shortfall where checked; the remainder is of unknown origin. The DNA gave D and trimming, while V, J and clone size come from that table. The sample contains approximately 1,500,000 clones, approximately 98% of them found a single time. The ten top clones hold 0.4% to 0.45% of the sample.

What the study reported, not specific to this receptor: Naive subsets generally had larger estimated clonotype richness than memory subsets. Even with the large sequencing depth, rarefaction of the sorted-subset datasets indicated that sequencing was incomplete. Across several donors, around 5.4% of naive CD4, roughly 3.4% of naive CD8, approximately 2.5% of memory CD4, and about 0.44% of memory CD8 clonotypes were shared. The genetic and exposure-history diversity represented was limited by the small number of donors. Pairwise subsampling led to the expectation that sequencing depth would affect the degree of clonotype sharing among donors. Sampling was limited to blood, and TCR repertoires in tissue likely differ from TCR repertoires in blood. Clonotypes shared by all four sorted-subset donors showed higher generation probabilities than non-shared clonotypes.

Donors were healthy HIV-negative adults with no recently reported acute infections or vaccinations. All donors were Caucasian adults living in Nashville, Tennessee, USA. CD4+ T cells were enriched through magnetic negative selection, after which naive cells were positively selected on CD45RA and the remaining negative fraction served as the memory subset. After blood collection by leukapheresis, PBMCs were isolated using Ficoll-Histopaque density gradient centrifugation and then cryopreserved in the vapor phase of liquid nitrogen. Purity and quantity of every magnetically sorted T cell population were checked by analytical flow cytometry. Genomic DNA was isolated from every sorted fraction and measured by UV absorbance on a Nanodrop 2000c. The sequenced sample consisted of naive CD4+ T cells sorted from blood. What this sample's cell subset or site label stands for: CD45RA+ positively selected. The receptor was isolated from a man aged 25-45 years in good health.

The DNA reads as follows: TGTGCCAGCAGCTTTGGTAGCGGGAGGAGCTCCTACGAGCAGTACTTC. It is translated as CASSFGSGRSSYEQYF. Recombination joined TRBV7-2 with TRBJ2-7; 10 junctional bases match TRBD2. The CDR3 covers 16 residues, taking in both the cysteine and the phenylalanine. CDR3 DNA only is kept here, 48 bases in frame from base 1. Via the germline V gene, CDR1 is SGHTA and CDR2 FQGNSA. V has 3 bases trimmed and J has 0 bases trimmed; junction bases matching no gene number 5.